Listed below are T cell receptor beta chains from one sample, sequenced in a study of CD4 T cells in relation to SARS-CoV-2 and coronaviruses. TCRdb's copy holds only in-frame clones and misses some; the assay was immunoSEQ multiplex PCR. The sample contains approximately 17,000 clones, 75% to 85% of which appear only once. Their target antigens are unknown. Sequenced input: CD4+ T cells from PBMCs, cultured in vitro. The receptors were gathered from a human donor in good health. Both conserved end residues are part of each CDR3. A D gene is named only where the DNA matches it firmly. The size field is filled for only some rows; it gives once, few, many or a size class.

TRBV19	14	TRBJ2-3	TRBD2	-	CASSKTPGGDTQYF	TGTGCCAGTAGTAAGACCCCGGGGGGAGATACGCAGTATTTT
TRBV19	11	TRBJ2-1	-	-	CASRGDNEQFF	TGTGCCAGCCGCGGGGACAATGAGCAGTTCTTC
TRBV7-2	14	TRBJ1-2	-	once	CASSQGAGRRGYTF	TGTGCCAGCAGTCAAGGGGCAGGGAGGAGAGGCTACACCTTC
TRBV9	12	TRBJ2-3	TRBD1	-	CASRGTGSTQYF	TGTGCCAGCAGGGGGACAGGGTCTACGCAGTATTTT
TRBV28	15	TRBJ1-1	-	once	CASSQPDGLNTEAFF	TGTGCCAGCAGTCAACCGGACGGTCTGAACACTGAAGCTTTCTTT
TRBV18	14	TRBJ2-5	-	-	CASSPTGASGTQYF	TGTGCCAGCTCACCCACCGGAGCTTCGGGGACCCAGTACTTC
TRBV5-1	16	TRBJ2-5	TRBD1	-	CASSSNPQGNQETQYF	TGCGCCAGCAGCTCAAACCCACAGGGGAACCAAGAGACCCAGTACTTC
TRBV11-3	14	TRBJ2-3	-	-	CASSPRRGTDTQYF	TGTGCCAGCAGCCCCCGACGGGGCACAGATACGCAGTATTTT
TRBV7-2	14	TRBJ1-5	TRBD1	-	CASSSGQGFNPQHF	TGTGCCAGCAGCTCGGGACAGGGGTTTAATCCCCAGCATTTT
TRBV18	14	TRBJ1-6	-	few	CASSPAGDDSPLHF	TGTGCCAGCTCACCCGCGGGGGATGATTCACCCCTCCACTTT
TRBV5-4	14	TRBJ1-1	-	-	CASSLDSAGTEAFF	TGTGCCAGCAGCTTGGACTCGGCGGGCACTGAAGCTTTCTTT
TRBV29-1	13	TRBJ2-3	-	-	CSVSGTITDTQYF	TGCAGCGTTTCCGGGACAATTACAGATACGCAGTATTTT
TRBV6-5	13	TRBJ2-7	-	-	CASSPNRGEGQYF	TGTGCCAGCAGTCCCAACAGGGGGGAGGGGCAGTACTTC
TRBV6-1	14	TRBJ1-1	-	-	CASSEYNWGTEAFF	TGTGCCAGCAGTGAATACAACTGGGGGACTGAAGCTTTCTTT
TRBV6-5	13	TRBJ2-1	-	once	CASRMGGSNEQFF	TGTGCCAGCAGGATGGGGGGCTCAAATGAGCAGTTCTTC
TRBV18	12	TRBJ1-1	-	-	CASSSVNTEAFF	TGTGCCAGCTCGTCCGTGAACACTGAAGCTTTCTTT
TRBV11-3	14	TRBJ1-1	-	few	CASSLDGRNTEAFF	TGTGCCAGCAGCTTGGATGGGCGGAACACTGAAGCTTTCTTT
TRBV5-4	15	TRBJ2-1	-	few	CASSLLVAEKNEQFF	TGTGCCAGCAGCTTGCTAGTCGCAGAGAAAAATGAGCAGTTCTTC
TRBV7-9	13	TRBJ1-4	-	-	CASGGQTNEKLFF	TGTGCCAGCGGCGGCCAAACTAATGAAAAACTGTTTTTT
TRBV12-3/TRBV12-4	12	TRBJ2-4	-	-	CASSWGANIQYF	TGTGCCAGCAGTTGGGGGGCCAACATTCAGTACTTC
TRBV27	16	TRBJ2-7	-	-	CASSPLTGLLSYEQYF	TGTGCCAGCAGTCCCCTGACAGGCCTCTTATCCTACGAGCAGTACTTC
TRBV7-6	17	TRBJ2-1	TRBD2	-	CASSLGTSASSYNEQFF	TGTGCCAGCAGCTTAGGGACTAGCGCGAGCTCCTACAATGAGCAGTTCTTC
TRBV6-1	13	TRBJ2-3	TRBD1	-	CASSDRGTDTQYF	TGTGCCAGCAGTGACAGGGGGACAGATACGCAGTATTTT
TRBV19	14	TRBJ2-3	-	-	CASSIAGVTDTQYF	TGTGCCAGTAGTATCGCGGGCGTCACAGATACGCAGTATTTT
TRBV9	14	TRBJ1-6	TRBD1	few	CASSVRDRGSPLHF	TGTGCCAGCAGCGTAAGGGACAGGGGTTCACCCCTCCACTTT
TRBV6-5	12	TRBJ2-2	-	-	CASRQKAGELFF	TGTGCCAGCAGACAAAAGGCCGGGGAGCTGTTTTTT
TRBV10-3	14	TRBJ1-5	-	few	CAIGVSQGDQPQHF	TGTGCCATCGGCGTGAGCCAGGGTGATCAGCCCCAGCATTTT
TRBV27	15	TRBJ2-7	TRBD1	-	CASSLNSGGAYEQYF	TGTGCCAGCAGTTTGAATTCAGGGGGCGCCTACGAGCAGTACTTC
TRBV7-2	16	TRBJ2-6	-	-	CASSLNEGRGANVLTF	TGTGCCAGCAGCTTAAACGAGGGGCGAGGGGCCAACGTCCTGACTTTC
TRBV29-1	13	TRBJ2-7	-	-	CSVEVAQRGEQYF	TGCAGCGTTGAAGTGGCCCAGCGAGGGGAGCAGTACTTC
TRBV4-2	15	TRBJ2-2	-	-	CASSQLGGAAGELFF	TGTGCCAGCAGCCAATTAGGGGGTGCAGCCGGGGAGCTGTTTTTT
TRBV7-8	12	TRBJ2-3	-	-	CASSHPSYTQYF	TGTGCCAGCAGCCACCCCAGCTATACGCAGTATTTT
TRBV19	15	TRBJ2-5	TRBD2	-	CASRGVASGEETQYF	TGTGCCAGTAGGGGGGTGGCTAGCGGTGAAGAGACCCAGTACTTC
TRBV11-3	16	TRBJ2-6	-	-	CASSLGGSSGANVLTF	TGTGCCAGCAGCTTAGGGGGCAGCTCTGGGGCCAACGTCCTGACTTTC
TRBV7-8	15	TRBJ1-5	TRBD1	-	CASSPLRQGLQPQHF	TGTGCCAGCAGCCCCCTCCGACAGGGACTTCAGCCCCAGCATTTT
TRBV7-2	14	TRBJ2-5	-	-	CASSSRLGQETQYF	TGTGCCAGCAGCTCACGACTGGGCCAAGAGACCCAGTACTTC
TRBV29-1	11	TRBJ2-2	-	-	CSGDRGGELFF	TGCAGCGGTGATAGGGGCGGGGAGCTGTTTTTT
TRBV28	16	TRBJ1-2	TRBD1	-	CASSFLSGQVTNGYTF	TGTGCCAGCAGTTTCCTATCGGGACAGGTAACTAACGGCTACACCTTC
TRBV27	15	TRBJ2-7	TRBD1	once	CASSLRDRGLYEQYF	TGTGCCAGCAGTTTAAGGGACAGGGGCCTCTACGAGCAGTACTTC
TRBV29-1	12	TRBJ2-5	-	-	CSAYPGQETQYF	TGCAGCGCCTACCCCGGGCAAGAGACCCAGTACTTC
TRBV9	14	TRBJ1-6	-	-	CASSVDLGNSPLHF	TGTGCCAGCAGCGTAGACCTCGGGAATTCACCCCTCCACTTT
TRBV2	13	TRBJ1-5	-	-	CASSDQVGEPQHF	TGTGCCAGCAGCGATCAAGTCGGGGAGCCCCAGCATTTT
TRBV19	16	TRBJ2-1	TRBD2	-	CASTPTRTSGSIEQFF	TGTGCCAGTACCCCAACCCGGACTAGCGGGAGCATAGAGCAGTTCTTC
TRBV10-3	15	TRBJ2-5	TRBD1	-	CAIRDDRGTQETQYF	TGTGCCATCAGGGACGACAGGGGAACACAAGAGACCCAGTACTTC
TRBV2	15	TRBJ2-3	TRBD2	-	CASKERGGSTDTQYF	TGTGCCAGCAAGGAGCGGGGGGGGTCCACAGATACGCAGTATTTT
TRBV3-1/TRBV3-2	13	TRBJ1-4	-	few	CARDSRRREKLFF	TGTGCCAGGGACAGCCGGCGGAGGGAAAAACTGTTTTTT
TRBV7-3	15	TRBJ2-5	TRBD2	-	CASSLGLADQETQYF	TGTGCCAGCAGCCTCGGGCTAGCGGATCAAGAGACCCAGTACTTC